Included here is one T cell receptor (beta chain) sequence, with context. There is no known antigen for this receptor. No quality values exist for individual bases; no much larger clone is one base distant. The collaborating institutions used their own protocols to collect whole blood in K2EDTA tubes. Collaborator samples were shipped for TCRbeta analysis as frozen whole blood, isolated PBMCs, or DNA extracted from either sample type. This sample stems from a study of blood T cell repertoires in COVID-19 (dated by TCRdb to 2018 to 2021). In the study overall: Collaborator samples came from the United States, Italy and Spain and covered acute and convalescent phases of COVID-19. The dataset comprised deeply sampled blood TCRbeta repertoires from subjects exposed to, actively infected with, or recovered from COVID-19. Nearly every sample came with metadata listing a de-identified subject ID, COVID-19 status, age in years and sex. The samples were drawn from the first 160 participants of the ongoing ImmuneRACE study and from 1,254 subjects provided by 6 global collaborators. HLA class I and class II types, where available, came from metadata supplied by the sample provider rather than from assay-based typing. The prospective study material was composed of cDNA or gDNA derived from T cells, B-cell-depleted T cells, or PBMCs. The repertoires were made available in a free public database intended to serve as a resource for research on the immune response to SARS-CoV-2.

Broader findings and caveats from the paper: How much clinical and demographic metadata was included differed by source and by participant, and the metadata was provided uncurated.

The CDR3 covers 19 residues, taking in both the cysteine and the phenylalanine. This entry keeps only the CDR3 DNA: 57 bases, framed from base 1. Based on the germline V gene (reference sequence), the CDR1 and CDR2 sequences are LNHNV and YYDKDF. V trim: 3 bases; J trim: 3 bases; unmatched bases: 15. TCRbeta CDR3 regions were amplified from genomic DNA using the immunoSEQ Assay, a bias-controlled multiplex PCR. The paper's data handling went like this. The number of nucleated cells in each sample was estimated from the amplification of reference gene primers within the assay. Sequence reads were collapsed and filtered to measure the absolute abundance of every unique TCRbeta CDR3 rearrangement. For each sample, productive Simpson clonality was calculated as the square root of Simpson's diversity index across productive rearrangements. Not all clones reach the TCRdb copy of this immuneACCESS table, which keeps in-frame sequences only. Checked studies attribute under half of the gap to unresolved V genes and leave the rest unexplained. From that table come the V and J calls and clone size; the DNA was used to work out D and trimming. This sample lists under 130,000 clones; 80% to 90% were detected once. The top ten constitute 2.1% of the sample.

The V gene is TRBV15 and the J gene is TRBJ2-1; 9 bases in the middle match TRBD2. Sample: peripheral blood. The receptor was derived from a human donor in a cohort sampled during active COVID-19. The CDR3: CATSRDLLAGPWGYNEQFF. The DNA sequence is as follows: TGTGCCACCAGCAGGGACCTACTAGCGGGTCCTTGGGGCTACAATGAGCAGTTCTTC.